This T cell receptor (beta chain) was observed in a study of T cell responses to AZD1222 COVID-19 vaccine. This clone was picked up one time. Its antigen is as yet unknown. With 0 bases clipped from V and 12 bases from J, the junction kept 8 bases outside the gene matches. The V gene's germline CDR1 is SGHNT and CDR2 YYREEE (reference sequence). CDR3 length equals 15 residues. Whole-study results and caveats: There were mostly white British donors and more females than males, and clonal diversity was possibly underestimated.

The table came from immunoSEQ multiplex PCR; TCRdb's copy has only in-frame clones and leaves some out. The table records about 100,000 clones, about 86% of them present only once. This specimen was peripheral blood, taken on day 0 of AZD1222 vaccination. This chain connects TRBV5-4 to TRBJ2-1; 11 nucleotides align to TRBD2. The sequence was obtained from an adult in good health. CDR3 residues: CASSLGTSGRDSQFF. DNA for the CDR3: TGTGCCAGCAGCTTGGGGACTAGCGGGCGGGATTCGCAGTTCTTC.